This T cell receptor (beta chain) was obtained from a study of spatial heterogeneity in lung cancer. Study-level results: Tumor mutation count correlated with how many alpha and beta TCRs expanded intratumorally.

Described time point: sample taken at primary tumor resection. CDR1 SGHTA and CDR2 FQGNSA come from the germline V gene. V was shortened by 5 bases and J by 6 bases, with 17 bases between the two germline ends. The length of the CDR3 is 14 residues. By its share, this clonotype is medium-sized. The antigen is not known. One entry per CDR3 protein, called by TCRdb with MiXCR from the 5' RACE reads. The sample gives 3,000 or so distinct CDR3 sequences, under 14% of which show up once; more than 10% is in the top ten. The sequence was obtained from a male donor with early-stage non-small cell lung cancer. The source was lung tumor tissue, collected at surgery. This chain uses TRBV7-2 with TRBJ2-7; D is tentatively TRBD1 or TRBD2 (5 bases each). CDR3 sequence: CASSRGTARGEQYF. The CDR3 DNA is TGTGCCAGCAGCCGTGGGACGGCTCGGGGCGAGCAGTACTTC.